The source of this TCR beta chain is a study of T cells in Graves' hyperthyroidism and ophthalmopathy. Looked up from germline, CDR1 is ENHRY and CDR2 is SYGVKD. This CDR3 region has 13 residues. After removal of 5 bases from V and 2 bases from J, the junction contained 2 bases not matched to a gene. RNA transcripts provided the source from which TCR beta CDR3 regions were amplified. The primer set for the first-round RT-PCR of the TCR CDR3 was HTBI. TCRdb used MiXCR to reprocess the multiplex PCR reads, holding one entry per CDR3 protein. The repertoire holds around 700,000 distinct CDR3 sequences, with 35% as singletons.

The receptor was isolated from a woman in her thirties or forties with Graves' hyperthyroidism. V usage is TRBV10-3 and J usage is TRBJ2-5; 7 bases align to TRBD1. The sequenced sample was blood. The CDR3 DNA follows: TGTGCCATCAGTTCAGGGGGTCAAGAGACCCAGTACTTC. This translates into CAISSGGQETQYF.